Reported below is one T cell receptor beta chain. Its antigen remains unidentified. These data come from a study of radiation and T cells in renal cell carcinoma. Findings of the study overall: In blood, top tumor clones expanded by 2 weeks, shrinking by 4.

Here immunoSEQ multiplex PCR was the method, and the copy in TCRdb shows in-frame clones only, minus some. In the table there are 80,000 or so clones, 80% to 90% of which are singletons. CDR3 length equals 14 residues. The ends were cut back, 4 bases at V and 6 bases at J, with 13 bases in the middle. Germline V gene data show CDR1 as MDHEN and CDR2 as SYDVKM. Noted time point: blood 4 weeks post-SBRT, at nephrectomy. Stated treatment: 15 Gy SBRT to primary tumor, nephrectomy 4 weeks later. Nephrectomy followed 15 Gy stereotactic body radiation by 4 weeks. Radiation-treated patients gave blood at baseline, week 2 and week 4.

The sample was blood, taken from a patient whose treatment included radiotherapy and nephrectomy. This TCR derives from a woman aged 65 to 85 with renal cell carcinoma. The chain employs TRBV28 and TRBJ2-1, with D possibly TRBD1 on 5 matching bases. The CDR3 region has the DNA TGTGCCAGCAGTTCCCCGTCAGGGCTCAATGAGCAGTTCTTC. Its translation is CASSSPSGLNEQFF.